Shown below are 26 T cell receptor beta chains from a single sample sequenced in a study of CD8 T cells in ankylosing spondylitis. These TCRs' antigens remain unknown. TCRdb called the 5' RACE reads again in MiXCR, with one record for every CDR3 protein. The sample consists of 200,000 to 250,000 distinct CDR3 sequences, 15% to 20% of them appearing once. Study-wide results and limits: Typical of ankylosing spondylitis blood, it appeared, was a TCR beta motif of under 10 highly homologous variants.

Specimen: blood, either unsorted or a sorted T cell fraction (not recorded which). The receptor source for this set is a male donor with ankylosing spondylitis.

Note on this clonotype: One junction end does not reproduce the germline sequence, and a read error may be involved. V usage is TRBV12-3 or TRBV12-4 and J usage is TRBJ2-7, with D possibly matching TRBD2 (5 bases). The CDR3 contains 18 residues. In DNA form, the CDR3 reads TGTGCCCGCAGTTTAATGTCCAGGCGGGCAGTTCCAGCCTACGAGCAGTACTTC. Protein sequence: CARSLMSRRAVPAYEQYF.

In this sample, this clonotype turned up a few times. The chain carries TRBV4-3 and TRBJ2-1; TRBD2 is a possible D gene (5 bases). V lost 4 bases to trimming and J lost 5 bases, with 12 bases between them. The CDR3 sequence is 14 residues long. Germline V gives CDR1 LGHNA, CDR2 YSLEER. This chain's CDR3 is CASSLSRENNEQFF. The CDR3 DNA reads TGCGCCAGCAGCCTTTCCCGGGAAAACAATGAGCAGTTCTTC.

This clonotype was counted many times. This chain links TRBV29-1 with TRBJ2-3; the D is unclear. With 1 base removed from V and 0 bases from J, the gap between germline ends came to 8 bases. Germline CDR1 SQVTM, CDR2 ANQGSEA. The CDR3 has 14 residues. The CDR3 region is CSVEGVSSTDTQYF. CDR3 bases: TGCAGCGTTGAAGGGGTCTCTAGCACAGATACGCAGTATTTT.

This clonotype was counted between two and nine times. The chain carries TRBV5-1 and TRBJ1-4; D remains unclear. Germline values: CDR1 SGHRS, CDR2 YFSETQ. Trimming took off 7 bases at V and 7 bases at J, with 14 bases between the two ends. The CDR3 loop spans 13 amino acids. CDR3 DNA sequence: TGCGCCAGCTCCGTCGGAACGCCTGAAAAACTGTTTTTT. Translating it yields CASSVGTPEKLFF.

CDR3 DNA sequence: TGTGCCAGCAGTTGGGACACCCTCAACAATGAGCAGTTCTTC. This sequence encodes CASSWDTLNNEQFF. V and J are TRBV28 and TRBJ2-1, with a weak D call TRBD1 (6 bases). The CDR3 extends over 14 amino acids. The germline V gene encodes CDR1 MDHEN and CDR2 SYDVKM. V gave up 4 bases and J gave up 5 bases, with 12 bases separating them.

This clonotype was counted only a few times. The CDR3 loop reads CASSLEGDRIYYGYTF. The CDR3 coding sequence is TGCGCCAGCAGCTTGGAGGGGGACAGGATTTACTATGGCTACACCTTC. The chain combines TRBV5-1 with TRBJ1-2; 8 bases are a match to TRBD1. The CDR3 is 16 amino acids. Trimming cost V 0 bases and J 3 bases; bases outside gene matches: 7. From germline, CDR1 is SGHRS and CDR2 YFSETQ.

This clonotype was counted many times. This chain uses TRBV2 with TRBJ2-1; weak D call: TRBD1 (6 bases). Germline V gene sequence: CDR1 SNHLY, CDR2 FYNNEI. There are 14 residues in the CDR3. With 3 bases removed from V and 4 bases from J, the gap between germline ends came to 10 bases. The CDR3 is CASSETGTYNEQFF. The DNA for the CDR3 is TGTGCCAGCAGTGAGACCGGGACATACAATGAGCAGTTCTTC.

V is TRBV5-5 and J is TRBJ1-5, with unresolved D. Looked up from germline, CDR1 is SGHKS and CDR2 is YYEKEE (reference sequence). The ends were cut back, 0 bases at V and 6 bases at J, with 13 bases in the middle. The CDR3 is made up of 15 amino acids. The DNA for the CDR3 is TGTGCCAGCAGCTTGGAAATTGGTGGTGGTCAGCCCCAGCATTTT. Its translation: CASSLEIGGGQPQHF. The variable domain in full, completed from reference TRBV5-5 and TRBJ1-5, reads DAGVTQSPTHLIKTRGQQVTLRCSPISGHKSVSWYQQVLGQGPQFIFQYYEKEERGRGNFPDRFSARQFPNYSSELNVNALLLGDSALYLCASSLEIGGGQPQHFGDGTRLSIL.

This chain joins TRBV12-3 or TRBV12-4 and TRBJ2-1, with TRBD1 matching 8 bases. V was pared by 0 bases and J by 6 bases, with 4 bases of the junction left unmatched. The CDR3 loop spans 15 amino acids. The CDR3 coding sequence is TGTGCCAGCAGTTTAGCAGGGACAGGCGGCAATGAGCAGTTCTTC. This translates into CASSLAGTGGNEQFF.

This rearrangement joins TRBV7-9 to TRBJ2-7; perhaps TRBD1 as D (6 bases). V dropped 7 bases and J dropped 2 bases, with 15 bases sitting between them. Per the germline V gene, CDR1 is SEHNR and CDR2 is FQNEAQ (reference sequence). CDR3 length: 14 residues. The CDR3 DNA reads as TGTGCCAGCACCTCCCAGGGGATCACCTACGAGCAGTACTTC. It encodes CASTSQGITYEQYF. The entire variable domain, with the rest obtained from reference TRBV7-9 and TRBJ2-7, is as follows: DTGVSQNPRHKITKRGQNVTFRCDPISEHNRLYWYRQTLGQGPEFLTYFQNEAQLEKSRLLSDRFSAERPKGSFSTLEIQRTEQGDSAMYLCASTSQGITYEQYFGPGTRLTVT.

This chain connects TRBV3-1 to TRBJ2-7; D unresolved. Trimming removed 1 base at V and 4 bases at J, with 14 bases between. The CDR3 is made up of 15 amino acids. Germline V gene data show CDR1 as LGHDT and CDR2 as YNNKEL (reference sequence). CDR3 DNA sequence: TGTGCCAGCAGCCAAGTGCTATCACTGGAGTACGAGCAGTACTTC. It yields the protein CASSQVLSLEYEQYF.

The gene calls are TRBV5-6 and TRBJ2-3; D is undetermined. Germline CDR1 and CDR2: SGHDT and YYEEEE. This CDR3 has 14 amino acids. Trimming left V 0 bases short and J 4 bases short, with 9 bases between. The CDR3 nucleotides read TGTGCCAGCAGCTTGGTGGCTTCGGCAGATACGCAGTATTTT. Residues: CASSLVASADTQYF.

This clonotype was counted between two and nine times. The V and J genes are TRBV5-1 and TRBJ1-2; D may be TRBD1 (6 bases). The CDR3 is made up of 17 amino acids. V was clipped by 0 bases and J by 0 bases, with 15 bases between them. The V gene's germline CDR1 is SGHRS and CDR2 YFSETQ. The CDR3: CASSLGSGEIPNYGYTF. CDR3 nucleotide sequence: TGCGCCAGCAGCTTGGGGTCAGGGGAAATACCTAACTATGGCTACACCTTC.

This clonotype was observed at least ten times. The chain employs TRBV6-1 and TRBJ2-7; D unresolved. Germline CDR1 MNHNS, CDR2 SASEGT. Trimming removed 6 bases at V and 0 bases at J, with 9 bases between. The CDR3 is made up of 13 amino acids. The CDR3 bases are TGTGCCAGCAGGACCTTGAGCTCCTACGAGCAGTACTTC. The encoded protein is CASRTLSSYEQYF.

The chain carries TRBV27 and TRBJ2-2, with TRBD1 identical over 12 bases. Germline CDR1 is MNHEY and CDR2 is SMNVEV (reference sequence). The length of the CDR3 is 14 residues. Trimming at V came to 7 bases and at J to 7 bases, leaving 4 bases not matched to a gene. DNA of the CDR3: TGTGCCAGCAAGGGACAGGGGGCGGGCGGGGAGCTGTTTTTT. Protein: CASKGQGAGGELFF.

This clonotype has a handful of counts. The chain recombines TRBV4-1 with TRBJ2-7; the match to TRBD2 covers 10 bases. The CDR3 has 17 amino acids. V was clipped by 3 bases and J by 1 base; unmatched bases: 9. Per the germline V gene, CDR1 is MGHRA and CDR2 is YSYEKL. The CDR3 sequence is CASSQVPGLAPSYEQYF. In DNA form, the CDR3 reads TGCGCCAGCAGCCAGGTACCGGGACTAGCGCCGTCCTACGAGCAGTACTTC.

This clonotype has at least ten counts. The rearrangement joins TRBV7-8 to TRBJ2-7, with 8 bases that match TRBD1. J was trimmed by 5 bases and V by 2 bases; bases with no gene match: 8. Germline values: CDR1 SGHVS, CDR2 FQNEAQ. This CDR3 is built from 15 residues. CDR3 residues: CASSLTTGALHEQYF. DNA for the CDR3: TGTGCCAGCAGCTTAACGACAGGGGCCCTCCACGAGCAGTACTTC.

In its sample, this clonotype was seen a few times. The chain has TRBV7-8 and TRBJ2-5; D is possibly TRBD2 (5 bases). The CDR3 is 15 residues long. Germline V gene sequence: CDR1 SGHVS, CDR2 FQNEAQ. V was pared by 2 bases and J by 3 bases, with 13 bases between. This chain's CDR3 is CASSLREGREETQYF. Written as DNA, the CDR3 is TGTGCCAGCAGCTTACGAGAGGGCCGGGAAGAGACCCAGTACTTC.

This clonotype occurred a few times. In nucleotides, the CDR3 is TGCGCCAGCAGCAATCCGGGACTAGCGGGAGGCGCCGGGGAGCTGTTTTTT. Residues: CASSNPGLAGGAGELFF. V gene TRBV4-1 combines with J gene TRBJ2-2; 15 nucleotides match TRBD2. Germline-derived CDR1 and CDR2 are MGHRA and YSYEKL. The V and J ends lost 5 bases and 6 bases, in that order; junction bases with no gene match: 7. There are 17 residues in the CDR3.

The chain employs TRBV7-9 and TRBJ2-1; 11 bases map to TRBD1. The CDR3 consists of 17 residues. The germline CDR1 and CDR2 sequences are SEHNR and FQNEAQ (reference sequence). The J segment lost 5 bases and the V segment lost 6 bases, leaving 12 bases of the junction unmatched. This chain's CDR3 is CASSPGTGGIGDNEQFF. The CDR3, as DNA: TGTGCCAGCAGTCCCGGGACAGGGGGTATTGGCGACAATGAGCAGTTCTTC. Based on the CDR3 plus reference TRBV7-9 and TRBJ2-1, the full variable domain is DTGVSQNPRHKITKRGQNVTFRCDPISEHNRLYWYRQTLGQGPEFLTYFQNEAQLEKSRLLSDRFSAERPKGSFSTLEIQRTEQGDSAMYLCASSPGTGGIGDNEQFFGPGTRLTVL.

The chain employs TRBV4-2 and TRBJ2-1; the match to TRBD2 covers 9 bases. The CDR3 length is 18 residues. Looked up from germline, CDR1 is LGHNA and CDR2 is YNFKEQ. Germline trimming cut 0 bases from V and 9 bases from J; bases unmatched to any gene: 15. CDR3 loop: CASSQDIWREGLGGEQFF. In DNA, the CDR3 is TGTGCCAGCAGCCAAGATATTTGGCGGGAGGGCCTTGGGGGTGAGCAGTTCTTC.

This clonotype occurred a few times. The CDR3, as DNA: TGTGCCAGCAGCCCAATGGAGCAGTACTCCTACGAGCAGTACTTC. Amino acids: CASSPMEQYSYEQYF. V usage is TRBV7-9 and J usage is TRBJ2-7; D unclear. CDR1 SEHNR and CDR2 FQNEAQ come from the germline V gene (reference sequence). The V end was cut by 5 bases, the J end by 0 bases, with 14 bases between. This CDR3 region has 15 residues. Full variable domain (outside the CDR3, taken from reference TRBV7-9 and TRBJ2-7): DTGVSQNPRHKITKRGQNVTFRCDPISEHNRLYWYRQTLGQGPEFLTYFQNEAQLEKSRLLSDRFSAERPKGSFSTLEIQRTEQGDSAMYLCASSPMEQYSYEQYFGPGTRLTVT.

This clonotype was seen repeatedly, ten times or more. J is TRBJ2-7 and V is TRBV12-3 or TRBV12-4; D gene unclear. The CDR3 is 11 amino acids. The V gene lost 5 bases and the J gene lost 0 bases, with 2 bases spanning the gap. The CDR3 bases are TGTGCCAGCAGTATCTCCTACGAGCAGTACTTC. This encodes CASSISYEQYF.

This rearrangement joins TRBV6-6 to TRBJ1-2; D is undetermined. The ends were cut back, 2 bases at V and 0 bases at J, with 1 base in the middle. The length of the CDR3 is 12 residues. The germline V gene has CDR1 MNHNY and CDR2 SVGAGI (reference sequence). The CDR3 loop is CASSYPNYGYTF. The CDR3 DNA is TGTGCCAGCAGTTACCCTAACTATGGCTACACCTTC.

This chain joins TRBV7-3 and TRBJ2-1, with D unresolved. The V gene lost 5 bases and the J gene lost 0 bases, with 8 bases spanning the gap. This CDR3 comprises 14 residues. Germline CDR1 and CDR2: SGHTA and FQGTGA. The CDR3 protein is CASSPTSSYNEQFF. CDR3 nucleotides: TGTGCCAGCAGCCCAACAAGCTCCTACAATGAGCAGTTCTTC.

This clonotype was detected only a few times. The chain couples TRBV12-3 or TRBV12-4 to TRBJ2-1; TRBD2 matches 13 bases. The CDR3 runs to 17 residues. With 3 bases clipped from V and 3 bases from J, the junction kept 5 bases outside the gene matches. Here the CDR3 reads CASSFRLAGGVYNEQFF. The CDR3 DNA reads TGTGCCAGCAGTTTTAGACTAGCGGGAGGTGTCTACAATGAGCAGTTCTTC.